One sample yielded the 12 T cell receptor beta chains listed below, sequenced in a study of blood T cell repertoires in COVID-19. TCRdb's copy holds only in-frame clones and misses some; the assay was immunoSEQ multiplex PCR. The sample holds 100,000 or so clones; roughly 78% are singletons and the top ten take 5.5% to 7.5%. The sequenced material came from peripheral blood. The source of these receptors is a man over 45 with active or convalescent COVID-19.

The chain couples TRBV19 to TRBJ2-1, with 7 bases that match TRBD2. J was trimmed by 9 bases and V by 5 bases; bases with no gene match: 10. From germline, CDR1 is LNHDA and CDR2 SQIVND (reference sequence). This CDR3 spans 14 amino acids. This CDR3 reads CASSYGLGAGEQFF. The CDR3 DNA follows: TGTGCCAGTAGTTACGGACTAGGAGCGGGTGAGCAGTTCTTC.

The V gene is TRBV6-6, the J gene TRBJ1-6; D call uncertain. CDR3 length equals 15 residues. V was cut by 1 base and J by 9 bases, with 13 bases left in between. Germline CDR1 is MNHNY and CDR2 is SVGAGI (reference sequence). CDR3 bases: TGTGCCAGCAGTTACTTTGCGGGGAAGGGTTCACCCCTCCACTTT. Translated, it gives CASSYFAGKGSPLHF.

CDR3 in amino acids: CASSPSELAGGPDTQYF. Written as DNA, the CDR3 is TGTGCCAGCTCACCGAGCGAACTAGCGGGGGGGCCAGATACGCAGTATTTT. The V gene is TRBV18, the J gene TRBJ2-3, with TRBD2 identical over 13 bases. CDR3 length equals 17 residues. The trim removed 3 bases at V and 4 bases at J, leaving 7 bases unmatched. Germline V lookup: CDR1 KGHSH, CDR2 LQKENI.

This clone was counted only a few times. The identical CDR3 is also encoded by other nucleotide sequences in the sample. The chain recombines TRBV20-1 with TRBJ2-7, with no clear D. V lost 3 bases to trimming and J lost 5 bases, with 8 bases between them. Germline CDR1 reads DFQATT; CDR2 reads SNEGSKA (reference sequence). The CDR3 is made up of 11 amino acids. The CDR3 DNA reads TGCAGTGCTAGGAGTGGGCACGAGCAGTACGTC. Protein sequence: CSARSGHEQYV.

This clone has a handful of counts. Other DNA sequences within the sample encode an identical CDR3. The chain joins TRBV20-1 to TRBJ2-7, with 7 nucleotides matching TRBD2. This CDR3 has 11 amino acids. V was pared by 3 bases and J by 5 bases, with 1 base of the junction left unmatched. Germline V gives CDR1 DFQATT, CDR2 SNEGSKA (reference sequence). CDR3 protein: CSASSGHEQYV. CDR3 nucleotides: TGCAGTGCTAGTAGCGGGCACGAGCAGTACGTC.

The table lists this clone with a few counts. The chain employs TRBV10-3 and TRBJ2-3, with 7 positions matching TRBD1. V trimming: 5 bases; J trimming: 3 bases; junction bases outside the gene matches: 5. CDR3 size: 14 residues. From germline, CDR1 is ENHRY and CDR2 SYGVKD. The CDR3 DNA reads TGTGCCATCAGTACAGGGGCAGGAACAGATACGCAGTATTTT. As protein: CAISTGAGTDTQYF.

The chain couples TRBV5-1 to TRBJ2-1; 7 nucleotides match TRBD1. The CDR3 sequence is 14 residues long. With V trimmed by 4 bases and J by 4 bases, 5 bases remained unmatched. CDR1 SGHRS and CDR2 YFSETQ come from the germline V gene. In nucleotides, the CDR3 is TGCGCCAGCAGCGCCGGGACAGAGTACAATGAGCAGTTCTTC. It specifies CASSAGTEYNEQFF.

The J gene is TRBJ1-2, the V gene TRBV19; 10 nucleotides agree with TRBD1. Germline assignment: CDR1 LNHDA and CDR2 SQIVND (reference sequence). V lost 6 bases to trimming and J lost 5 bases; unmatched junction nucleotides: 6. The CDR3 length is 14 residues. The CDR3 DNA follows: TGTGCCAGTAGCCCGCGGGACAGGGGATATGGCTACACCTTC. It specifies CASSPRDRGYGYTF.

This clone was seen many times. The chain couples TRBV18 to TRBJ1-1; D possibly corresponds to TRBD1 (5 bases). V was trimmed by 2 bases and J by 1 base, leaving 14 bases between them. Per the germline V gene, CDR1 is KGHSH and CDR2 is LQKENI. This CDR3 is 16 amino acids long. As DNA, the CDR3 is TGTGCCAGCTCACCAGTGGCAGGGCGGGGGAACACTGAAGCTTTCTTT. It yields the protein CASSPVAGRGNTEAFF. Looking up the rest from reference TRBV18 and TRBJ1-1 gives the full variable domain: NAGVMQNPRHLVRRRGQEARLRCSPMKGHSHVYWYRQLPEEGLKFMVYLQKENIIDESGMPKERFSAEFPKEGPSILRIQQVVRGDSAAYFCASSPVAGRGNTEAFFGQGTRLTVV.

CDR3: CARICTGKEPQHF. DNA for the CDR3: TGTGCCAGAATTTGCACAGGGAAAGAGCCCCAGCATTTT. The chain has TRBV12-3 or TRBV12-4 and TRBJ1-5; D is perhaps TRBD1 (6 bases). The CDR3 is 13 residues long. Trimming cost V 9 bases and J 8 bases, with 17 bases left between them.

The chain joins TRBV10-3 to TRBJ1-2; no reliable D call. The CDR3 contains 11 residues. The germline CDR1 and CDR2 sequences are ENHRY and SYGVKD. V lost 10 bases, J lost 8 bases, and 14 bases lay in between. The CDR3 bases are TGTGCCACCCGGACCGGCGGGGGCTACACCTTC. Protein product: CATRTGGGYTF.

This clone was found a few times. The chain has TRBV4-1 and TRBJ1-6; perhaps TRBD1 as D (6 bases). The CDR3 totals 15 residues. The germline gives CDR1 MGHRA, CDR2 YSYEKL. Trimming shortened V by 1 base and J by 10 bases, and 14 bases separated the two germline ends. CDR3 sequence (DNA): TGCGCCAGCAGCCAAGTGGCGGGGAGGGGGTCACCCCTCCACTTT. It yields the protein CASSQVAGRGSPLHF.